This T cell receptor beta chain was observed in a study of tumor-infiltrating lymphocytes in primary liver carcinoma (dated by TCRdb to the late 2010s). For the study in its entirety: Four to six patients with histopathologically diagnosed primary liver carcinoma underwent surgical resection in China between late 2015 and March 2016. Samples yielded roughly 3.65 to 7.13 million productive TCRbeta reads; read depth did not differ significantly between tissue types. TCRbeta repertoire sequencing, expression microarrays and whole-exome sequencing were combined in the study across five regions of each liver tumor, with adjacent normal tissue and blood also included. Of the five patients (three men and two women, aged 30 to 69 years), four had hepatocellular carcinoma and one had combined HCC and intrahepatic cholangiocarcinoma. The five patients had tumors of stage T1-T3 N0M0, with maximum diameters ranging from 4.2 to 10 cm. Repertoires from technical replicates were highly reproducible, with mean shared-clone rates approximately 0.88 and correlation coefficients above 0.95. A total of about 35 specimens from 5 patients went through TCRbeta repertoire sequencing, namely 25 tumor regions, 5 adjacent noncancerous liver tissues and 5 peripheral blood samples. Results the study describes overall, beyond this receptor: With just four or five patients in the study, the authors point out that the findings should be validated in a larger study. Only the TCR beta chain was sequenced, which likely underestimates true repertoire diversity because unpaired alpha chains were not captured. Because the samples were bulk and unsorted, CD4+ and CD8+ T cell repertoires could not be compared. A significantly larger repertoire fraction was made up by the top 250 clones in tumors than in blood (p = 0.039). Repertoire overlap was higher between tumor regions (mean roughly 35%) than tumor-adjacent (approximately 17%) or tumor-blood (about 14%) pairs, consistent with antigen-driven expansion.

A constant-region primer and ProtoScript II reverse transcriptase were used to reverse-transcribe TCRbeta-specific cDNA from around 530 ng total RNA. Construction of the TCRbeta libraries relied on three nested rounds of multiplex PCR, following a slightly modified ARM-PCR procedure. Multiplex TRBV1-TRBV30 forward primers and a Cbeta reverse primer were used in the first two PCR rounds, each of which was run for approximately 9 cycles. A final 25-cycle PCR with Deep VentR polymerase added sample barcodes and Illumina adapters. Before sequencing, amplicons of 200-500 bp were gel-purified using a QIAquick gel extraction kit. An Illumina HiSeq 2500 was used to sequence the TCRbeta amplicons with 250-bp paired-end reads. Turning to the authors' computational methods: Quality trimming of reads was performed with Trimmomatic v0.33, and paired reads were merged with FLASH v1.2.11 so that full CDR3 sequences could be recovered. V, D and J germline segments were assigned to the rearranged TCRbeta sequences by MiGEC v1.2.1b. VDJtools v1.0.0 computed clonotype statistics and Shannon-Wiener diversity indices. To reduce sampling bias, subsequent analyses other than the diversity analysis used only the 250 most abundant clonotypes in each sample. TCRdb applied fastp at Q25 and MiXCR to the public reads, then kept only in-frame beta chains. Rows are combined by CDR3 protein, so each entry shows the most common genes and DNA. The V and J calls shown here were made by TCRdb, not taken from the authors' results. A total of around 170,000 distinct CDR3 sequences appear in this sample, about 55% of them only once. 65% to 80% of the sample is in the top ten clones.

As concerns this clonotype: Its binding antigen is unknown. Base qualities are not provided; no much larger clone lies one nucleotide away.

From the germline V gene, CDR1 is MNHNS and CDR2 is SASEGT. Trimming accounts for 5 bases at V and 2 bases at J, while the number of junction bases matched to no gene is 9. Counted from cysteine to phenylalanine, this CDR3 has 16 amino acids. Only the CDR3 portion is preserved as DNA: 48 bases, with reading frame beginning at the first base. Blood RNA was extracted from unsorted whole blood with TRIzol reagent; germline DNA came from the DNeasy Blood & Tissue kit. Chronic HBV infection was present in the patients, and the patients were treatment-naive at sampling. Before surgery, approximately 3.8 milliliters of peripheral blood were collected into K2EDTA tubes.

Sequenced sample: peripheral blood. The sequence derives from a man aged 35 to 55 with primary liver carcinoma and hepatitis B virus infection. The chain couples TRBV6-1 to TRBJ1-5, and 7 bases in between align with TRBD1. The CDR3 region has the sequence CASSPKGGTGNQPQHF. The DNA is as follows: TGTGCCAGCAGTCCGAAGGGCGGGACAGGCAATCAGCCCCAGCATTTT.